The 11 T cell receptor beta chains reported below all come from one sample, sequenced in a study of CXCR3-negative and CXCR3-positive naive CD8 T cells. Study-level points and caveats: The study found more hydrophobic TRB CDR3s in CXCR3-positive naive cells than in CXCR3-negative naive cells.

No antigens are known for them. The method, 5' RACE with UMI labels, was used to prepare the TRB cDNA libraries. Each CDR3 protein gets one entry in TCRdb, which reprocessed the 5' RACE reads and gives no DNA. The listing records roughly 140,000 distinct CDR3 sequences. The sequenced sample was naive CXCR3+ CD8+ T cells from blood. The sample's subset: CD45RO-CCR7+CD27+CD95- naive CD8+ T cells expressing CXCR3 (TNR3+). These receptors all come from a human donor in good health. Some clones in this sample may be carry-over from other donors' samples.

This rearrangement joins TRBV7-2 to TRBJ1-1. This CDR3 contains 13 residues. Germline-derived CDR1 and CDR2 are SGHTA and FQGNSA. The CDR3 loop is CASSLPENTEAFF. The full variable domain, with the rest looked up from reference TRBV7-2 and TRBJ1-1, is GAGVSQSPSNKVTEKGKDVELRCDPISGHTALYWYRQSLGQGLEFLIYFQGNSAPDKSGLPSDRFSAERTGGSVSTLTIQRTQQEDSAVYLCASSLPENTEAFFGQGTRLTVV.

J is TRBJ2-1 and V is TRBV29-1. Germline V lookup: CDR1 SQVTM, CDR2 ANQGSEA. The CDR3 totals 13 residues. CDR3 sequence: CSVLFLGGNEQFF.

The gene calls are TRBV6-2 or TRBV6-3 and TRBJ2-2. The CDR3 spans 13 residues. Germline CDR1 is MNHEY and CDR2 is SVGEGT. The CDR3 loop reads CASSYSSTGELFF.

The chain joins TRBV7-2 to TRBJ2-7; there is no DNA to check the TCRdb D call of TRBD2. This CDR3 has 15 residues. CDR1 is SGHTA and CDR2 is FQGNSA in the germline V gene. CDR3 in amino acids: CASSLGGLFSYEQYF.

This rearrangement joins TRBV21-1 to TRBJ2-3; checking the TCRdb D call of TRBD2 is not possible without DNA. TRBV21-1 is deemed a pseudogene. The CDR3 covers 16 residues. The CDR3 here is CASSKATSTSLDTQYF.

The J gene is TRBJ2-7, the V gene TRBV29-1; TCRdb designates TRBD1, a call that cannot be tested without DNA. Per the germline V gene, CDR1 is SQVTM and CDR2 is ANQGSEA. This CDR3 has 13 residues. CDR3 residues: CSVARGGGDEQYF.

The chain uses TRBV21-1 and TRBJ2-7; TCRdb returns TRBD1, unconfirmable since there is no DNA. TRBV21-1 counts as a pseudogene. The CDR3 is 16 amino acids. The CDR3 reads CASIRDTHRDSYEQYF.

The chain uses TRBV7-7 and TRBJ2-1; TCRdb's assignment of TRBD2 cannot be checked, as there is no DNA. Germline loops: CDR1 SSHAT, CDR2 FNYEAQ (reference sequence). This CDR3 is built from 13 residues. The CDR3 protein is CASSPSPYNEQFF.

The chain links TRBV27 to TRBJ1-1; TCRdb lists TRBD1, though no DNA is available to test this call. Germline V lookup: CDR1 MNHEY, CDR2 SMNVEV (reference sequence). This CDR3 is 13 amino acids long. CDR3: CASSLGPGAEAFF.

The chain couples TRBV20-1 to TRBJ1-2; the D call of TRBD1 rests on TCRdb alone, since no DNA is present to check it. Germline CDR1 DFQATT, CDR2 SNEGSKA (reference sequence). The CDR3 has 15 amino acids. CDR3 sequence: CSVEEGAAGVYGYTF.

The V call is TRBV20-1, the J call TRBJ2-7; as DNA is missing, the TRBD2 call by TCRdb cannot be tested. Germline lookup yields CDR1 DFQATT and CDR2 SNEGSKA (reference sequence). The CDR3 spans 17 residues. CDR3: CSAGNLVLAESSYEQYF.